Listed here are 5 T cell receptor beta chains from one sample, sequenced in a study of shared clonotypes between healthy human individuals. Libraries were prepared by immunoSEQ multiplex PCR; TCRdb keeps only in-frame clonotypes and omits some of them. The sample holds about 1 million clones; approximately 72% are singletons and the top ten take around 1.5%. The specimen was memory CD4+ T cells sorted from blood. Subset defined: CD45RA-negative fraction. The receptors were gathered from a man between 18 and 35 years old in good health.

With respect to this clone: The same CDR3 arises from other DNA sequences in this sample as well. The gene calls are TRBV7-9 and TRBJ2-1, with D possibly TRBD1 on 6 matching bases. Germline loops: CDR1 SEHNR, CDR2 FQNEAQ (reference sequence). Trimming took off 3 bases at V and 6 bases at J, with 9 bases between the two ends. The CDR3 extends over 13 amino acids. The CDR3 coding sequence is TGTGCCAGCAGCTTGGGGGCCGGCAATGAGCAGTTCTTC. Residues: CASSLGAGNEQFF.

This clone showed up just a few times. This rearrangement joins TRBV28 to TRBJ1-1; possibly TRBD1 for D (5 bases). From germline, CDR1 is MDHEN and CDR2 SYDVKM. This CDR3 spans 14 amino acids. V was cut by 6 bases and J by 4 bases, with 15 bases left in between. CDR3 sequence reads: CASRGSGVPTEAFF. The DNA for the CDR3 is TGTGCCAGCAGAGGGTCGGGGGTTCCCACTGAAGCTTTCTTT.

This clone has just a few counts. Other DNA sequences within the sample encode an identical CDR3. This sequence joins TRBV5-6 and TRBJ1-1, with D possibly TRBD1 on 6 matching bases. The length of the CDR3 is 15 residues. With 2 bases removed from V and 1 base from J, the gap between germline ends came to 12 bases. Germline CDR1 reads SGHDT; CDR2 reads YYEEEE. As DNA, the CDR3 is TGTGCCAGCAGCTTCGATACAGGGAAGAACACTGAAGCTTTCTTT. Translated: CASSFDTGKNTEAFF.

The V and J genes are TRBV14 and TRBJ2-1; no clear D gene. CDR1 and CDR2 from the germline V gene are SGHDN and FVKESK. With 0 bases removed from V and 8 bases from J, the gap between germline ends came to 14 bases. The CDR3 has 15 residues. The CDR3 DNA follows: TGTGCCAGCAGCCAAGATATCCCGTTAAAACATGAGCAGTTCTTC. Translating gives CASSQDIPLKHEQFF.

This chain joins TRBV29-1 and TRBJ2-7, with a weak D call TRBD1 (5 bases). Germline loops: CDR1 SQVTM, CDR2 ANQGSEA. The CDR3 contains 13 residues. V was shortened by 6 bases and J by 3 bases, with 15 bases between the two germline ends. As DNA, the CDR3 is TGCAGCGTCGCCTCGGTGCAGGGCTACGAGCAGTACTTC. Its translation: CSVASVQGYEQYF.